The 14 T cell receptor beta chains below were found in one sample sequenced in a study of T cell clusters in autoimmune cytopenias. TRB rearrangements were amplified by touch-down multiplex PCR with mixed TRB-A/B primers. TCRdb reprocessed the multiplex PCR reads; each CDR3 protein has one entry and no DNA is given. This sample's clone table lists thousands of distinct CDR3 sequences. TRB was amplified from about 270 ng of peripheral blood genomic DNA per sample. The sample was peripheral blood. These receptors originate from a human donor with an autoimmune cytopenia or autoimmune hepatitis (not recorded which).

The genes are TRBV21-1 and TRBJ2-7; TCRdb reports TRBD1, a call that lacks DNA to check it against. TRBV21-1 is classified as a pseudogene. This CDR3 contains 15 residues. CDR3 in amino acids: CASIIVGRDSYEQYF.

By frequency, this clonotype registers medium-sized. The chain carries TRBV6-5 and TRBJ2-7; TCRdb picks TRBD1, but there is no DNA to check that call. Per the germline V gene, CDR1 is MNHEY and CDR2 is SVGAGI. This CDR3 has 17 amino acids. CDR3 in amino acids: CASSYRTPGQGIYEQYF.

This clonotype is deemed medium-sized by its frequency. V is TRBV6-4 and J is TRBJ1-3. The CDR3 spans 11 residues. CDR1 MRHNA and CDR2 SNTAGT come from the germline V gene. The CDR3 protein is CATRLGNTIYF.

The chain's CDR3 is CASSLSSGTDTQYF. The chain recombines TRBV6-4 with TRBJ2-3; TCRdb lists TRBD2, though no DNA is available to test this call. The CDR3 sequence is 14 residues long. Germline loops: CDR1 MRHNA, CDR2 SNTAGT.

This clonotype is identified as medium-sized from frequency. This rearrangement joins TRBV6-5 to TRBJ2-7. Germline V gene sequence: CDR1 MNHEY, CDR2 SVGAGI. The CDR3 length is 14 residues. CDR3 sequence: CASSYSHLAHEQYF.

The J gene is TRBJ2-7, the V gene TRBV6-1; checking the TCRdb D call of TRBD2 is not possible without DNA. The germline V gene encodes CDR1 MNHNS and CDR2 SASEGT. This CDR3 is built from 16 residues. CDR3 sequence reads: CASSRLTSGLLNEQYF.

This clonotype registers medium-sized by frequency. The gene calls are TRBV6-1 and TRBJ1-1. The V gene's germline CDR1 is MNHNS and CDR2 SASEGT. This CDR3 has 13 amino acids. The CDR3 loop is CASSLTDLSRAFF.

This clonotype registers medium-sized (0.01 to 0.1%) by frequency. The chain has TRBV18 and TRBJ1-2; TCRdb names TRBD1, which stays unverified in the absence of DNA. This CDR3 is built from 12 residues. Germline CDR1 and CDR2: KGHSH and LQKENI. Here the CDR3 reads CASSANREGYTF.

V gene TRBV6-1 combines with J gene TRBJ1-2; no DNA is available, so the TRBD1 call from TCRdb remains unchecked. CDR1 is MNHNS and CDR2 is SASEGT in the germline V gene. CDR3 size: 14 residues. The CDR3: CASSELQGRIGYTF.

This chain uses TRBV7-9 with TRBJ2-3; with no DNA, the TCRdb D assignment of TRBD1 cannot be verified. The germline CDR1 and CDR2 sequences are SEHNR and FQNEAQ (reference sequence). This CDR3 region has 14 residues. This CDR3 is CAILLGGSTDTQYF.

This clonotype registers medium-sized (0.01 to 0.1%) by frequency. The rearrangement uses TRBV6-5 and TRBJ2-3; TCRdb's D gene call, TRBD2, goes unchecked for lack of DNA. Germline V gene sequence: CDR1 MNHEY, CDR2 SVGAGI. The CDR3 is 13 residues long. CDR3 loop: CASKRGASGAQYF.

This clonotype is labeled medium-sized (0.01 to 0.1%) based on frequency. The chain employs TRBV18 and TRBJ2-7; TCRdb selects TRBD1, and the lack of DNA leaves this call unchecked. This CDR3 comprises 15 residues. Germline values: CDR1 KGHSH, CDR2 LQKENI. CDR3 protein: CASSPKRDRVYEQYF.

According to its frequency, this clonotype is medium-sized. The V and J genes are TRBV19 and TRBJ1-2; checking the TCRdb D call of TRBD1 is not possible without DNA. CDR1 is LNHDA, CDR2 SQIVND, per germline (reference sequence). This CDR3 region has 14 residues. The CDR3 loop is CASSKGVNYYGYTF.

The CDR3 protein is CASSTDRVGDTEAFF. The J gene is TRBJ1-1, the V gene TRBV19; TCRdb proposes TRBD1, but this gene call is untestable without DNA. CDR3 size: 15 residues. The germline V gene has CDR1 LNHDA and CDR2 SQIVND (reference sequence).